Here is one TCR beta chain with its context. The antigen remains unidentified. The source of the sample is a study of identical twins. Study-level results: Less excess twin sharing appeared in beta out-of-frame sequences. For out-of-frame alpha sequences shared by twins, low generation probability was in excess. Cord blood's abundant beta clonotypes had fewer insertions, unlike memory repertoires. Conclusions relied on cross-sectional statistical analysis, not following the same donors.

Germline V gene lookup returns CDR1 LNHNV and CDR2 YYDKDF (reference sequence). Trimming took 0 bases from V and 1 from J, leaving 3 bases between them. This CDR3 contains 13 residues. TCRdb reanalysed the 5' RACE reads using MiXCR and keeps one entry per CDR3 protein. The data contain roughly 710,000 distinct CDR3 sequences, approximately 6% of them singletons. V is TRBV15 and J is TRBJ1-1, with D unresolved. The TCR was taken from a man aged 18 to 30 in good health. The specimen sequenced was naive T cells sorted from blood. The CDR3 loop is CATSRERNTEAFF. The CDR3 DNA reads TGTGCCACCAGCAGAGAGAGGAACACTGAAGCTTTCTTT.